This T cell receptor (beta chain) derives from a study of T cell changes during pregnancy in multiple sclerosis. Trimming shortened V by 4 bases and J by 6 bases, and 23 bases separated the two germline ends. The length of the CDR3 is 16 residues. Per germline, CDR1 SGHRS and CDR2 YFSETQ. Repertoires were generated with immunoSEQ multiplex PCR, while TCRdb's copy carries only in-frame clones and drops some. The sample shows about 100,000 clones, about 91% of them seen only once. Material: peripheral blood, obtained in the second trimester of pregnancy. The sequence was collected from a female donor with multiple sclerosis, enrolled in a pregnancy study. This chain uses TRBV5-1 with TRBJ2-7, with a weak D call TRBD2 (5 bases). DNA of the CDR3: TGCGCCAGCAGCGCAGTAACCGGGATGGGCACCCCCGAGCAGTACTTC. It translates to CASSAVTGMGTPEQYF.